Below are 10 T cell receptor beta chains sequenced from a single sample in a study of OX40 agonist ivuxolimab in advanced cancers. The data were produced by immunoSEQ multiplex PCR, yet TCRdb's version contains in-frame clones alone and is incomplete. The sample has more than 50,000 clones; 86% are singletons. The sequencing used CD4+ or CD8+ T cells sorted from blood, collected in a trial of the OX40 agonist ivuxolimab. The origin of the receptors is an adult with an advanced solid tumor such as melanoma, head and neck, liver or kidney cancer.

V is TRBV6-1 and J is TRBJ2-7, with 10 bases fitting TRBD2. V lost 9 bases to trimming and J lost 4 bases; unmatched junction nucleotides: 6. The CDR3 sequence is 13 residues long. Germline V lookup: CDR1 MNHNS, CDR2 SASEGT. The CDR3, as DNA: TGTGCCAGTTGTACTAGCGGGGCTTACGAGCAGTACTTC. This sequence encodes CASCTSGAYEQYF.

The chain combines TRBV28 with TRBJ1-4; 9 positions agree with TRBD1. The J call is doubtful: the DNA matches TRBJ2-2 better. Germline CDR1 is MDHEN and CDR2 is SYDVKM. The CDR3 spans 14 residues. In DNA, the CDR3 is TGTGCCAGCAGCCCCGGGACAGGGCCTTGGGAGCTGTTTTTT. Encoded protein: CASSPGTGPWELFF.

The rearrangement links TRBV5-1 to TRBJ2-7, with D hard to call. Germline CDR1 and CDR2: SGHRS and YFSETQ. This CDR3 comprises 14 residues. V lost 4 bases, J lost 2 bases, and 13 bases lay in between. CDR3 in DNA: TGCGCCAGCAGCCCGAGTCTATCTGCCTACGAGCAGTACTTC. Amino acid sequence: CASSPSLSAYEQYF.

V gene TRBV30 combines with J gene TRBJ1-3; 8 bases agree with TRBD1. V trimming: 3 bases; J trimming: 0 bases; junction bases outside the gene matches: 4. Germline V gives CDR1 GTSNPN, CDR2 SVGIG (reference sequence). The length of the CDR3 is 15 residues. CDR3 sequence (DNA): TGTGCCTGGAGGGATACAGGGGGCTCTGGAAACACCATATATTTT. It yields the protein CAWRDTGGSGNTIYF. The whole variable domain, filled in from reference TRBV30 and TRBJ1-3, reads SQTIHQWPATLVQPVGSPLSLECTVEGTSNPNLYWYRQAAGRGLQLLFYSVGIGQISSEVPQNLSASRPQDRQFILSSKKLLLSDSGFYLCAWRDTGGSGNTIYFGEGSWLTVV.

The chain uses TRBV7-6 and TRBJ1-1; 9 positions agree with TRBD1. Germline V gene lookup returns CDR1 SGHVS and CDR2 FNYEAQ. This CDR3 is built from 13 residues. J was trimmed by 7 bases and V by 5 bases; bases with no gene match: 5. Here the CDR3 DNA reads TGTGCCAGCAGCCCGGGACAGGGAAGTGAAGCTTTCTTT. Protein product: CASSPGQGSEAFF.

This clone was counted between two and nine times. The gene calls are TRBV7-9 and TRBJ2-1, with a tentative D call TRBD2 (5 bases). This CDR3 spans 14 amino acids. V gave up 4 bases and J gave up 9 bases, with 16 bases separating them. The germline V gene encodes CDR1 SEHNR and CDR2 FQNEAQ (reference sequence). CDR3 sequence: CASSSGPLGLEQFF. CDR3 in DNA: TGTGCCAGCAGCTCCGGCCCACTAGGGCTTGAGCAGTTCTTC.

Only a few counts were recorded for this clone. The V gene is TRBV7-9, the J gene TRBJ1-1; tentatively, D is TRBD1 (5 bases). Trimming shortened V by 5 bases and J by 1 base, and 11 bases separated the two germline ends. Per the germline V gene, CDR1 is SEHNR and CDR2 is FQNEAQ (reference sequence). The CDR3 is made up of 14 amino acids. The CDR3 region has the DNA TGTGCCAGCAGCGTGACAGCTGCGAACACTGAAGCTTTCTTT. This encodes CASSVTAANTEAFF.

The V gene is TRBV28, the J gene TRBJ2-7; D remains unclear. V lost 6 bases, J lost 2 bases, and 8 bases lay in between. The CDR3 has 12 residues. Germline assignment: CDR1 MDHEN and CDR2 SYDVKM. The CDR3 sequence is CASSPRAYEQYF. CDR3 nucleotides: TGTGCCAGCAGCCCCCGAGCCTACGAGCAGTACTTC.

The chain is built from TRBV18 and TRBJ2-5; D is perhaps TRBD2 (5 bases). Germline assignment: CDR1 KGHSH and CDR2 LQKENI. V was clipped by 0 bases and J by 11 bases, with 10 bases between them. This CDR3 region has 12 residues. This CDR3 is CASSPPMEEQYF. In nucleotides, the CDR3 is TGTGCCAGCTCACCACCTATGGAGGAGCAGTACTTC.

This chain's CDR3 is CASSPPQGFVSTDTQYF. Written as DNA, the CDR3 is TGTGCCAGCTCACCACCACAGGGATTCGTAAGCACAGATACGCAGTATTTT. V and J are TRBV18 and TRBJ2-3; weak D call: TRBD1 (6 bases). Trimming shortened V by 0 bases and J by 0 bases, and 13 bases separated the two germline ends. The CDR3 loop spans 17 amino acids. CDR1 and CDR2 (germline): KGHSH, LQKENI.